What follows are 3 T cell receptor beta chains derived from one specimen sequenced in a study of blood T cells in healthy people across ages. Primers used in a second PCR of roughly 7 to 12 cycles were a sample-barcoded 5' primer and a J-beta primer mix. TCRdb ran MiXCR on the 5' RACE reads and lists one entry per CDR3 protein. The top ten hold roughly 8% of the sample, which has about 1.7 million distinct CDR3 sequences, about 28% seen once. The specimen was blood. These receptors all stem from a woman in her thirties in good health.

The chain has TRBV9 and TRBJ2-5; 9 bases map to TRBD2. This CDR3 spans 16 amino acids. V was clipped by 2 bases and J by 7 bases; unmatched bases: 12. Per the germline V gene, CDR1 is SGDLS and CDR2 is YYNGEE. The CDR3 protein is CASSVSLAGAGGTQYF. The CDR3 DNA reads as TGTGCCAGCAGCGTCAGCTTAGCGGGAGCAGGGGGGACCCAGTACTTC.

The CDR3 nucleotides are TGTGCCATCAGTGGCGGGGGGGCCGCAGATACGCAGTATTTT. Translation: CAISGGGAADTQYF. The chain combines TRBV10-3 with TRBJ2-3, with TRBD2 matching over 9 bases. The CDR3 has 14 amino acids. Germline V CDR1 and CDR2: ENHRY, SYGVKD. V lost 4 bases to trimming and J lost 4 bases; unmatched junction nucleotides: 3.

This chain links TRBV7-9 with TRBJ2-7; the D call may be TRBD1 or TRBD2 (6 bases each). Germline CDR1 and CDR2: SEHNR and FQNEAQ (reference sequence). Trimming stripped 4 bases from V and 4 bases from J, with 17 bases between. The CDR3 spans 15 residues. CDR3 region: CASSYPLGGGYEQYF. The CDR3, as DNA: TGTGCCAGCAGCTACCCTCTAGGAGGGGGATACGAGCAGTACTTC.